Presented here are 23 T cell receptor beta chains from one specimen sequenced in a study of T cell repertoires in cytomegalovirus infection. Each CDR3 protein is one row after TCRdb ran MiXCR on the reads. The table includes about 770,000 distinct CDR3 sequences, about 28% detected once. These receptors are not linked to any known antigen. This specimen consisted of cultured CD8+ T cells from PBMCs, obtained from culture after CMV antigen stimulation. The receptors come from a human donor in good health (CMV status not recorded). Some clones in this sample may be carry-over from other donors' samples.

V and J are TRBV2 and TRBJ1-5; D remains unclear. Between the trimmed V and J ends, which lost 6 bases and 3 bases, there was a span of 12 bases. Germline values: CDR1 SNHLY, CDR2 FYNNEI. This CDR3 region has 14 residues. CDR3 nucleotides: TGTGCCAGCAGGGAGGGCGGATTCAATCAGCCCCAGCATTTT. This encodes CASREGGFNQPQHF. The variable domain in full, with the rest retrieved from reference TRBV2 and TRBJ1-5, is EPEVTQTPSHQVTQMGQEVILRCVPISNHLYFYWYRQILGQKVEFLVSFYNNEISEKSEIFDDQFSVERPDGSNFTLKIRSTKLEDSAMYFCASREGGFNQPQHFGDGTRLSIL.

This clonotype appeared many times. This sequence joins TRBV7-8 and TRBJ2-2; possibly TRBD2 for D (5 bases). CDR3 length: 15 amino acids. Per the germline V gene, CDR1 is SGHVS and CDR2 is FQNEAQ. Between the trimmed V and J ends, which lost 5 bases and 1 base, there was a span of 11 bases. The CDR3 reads CASSVRGGNTGELFF. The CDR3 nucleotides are TGTGCCAGCAGCGTACGGGGTGGGAACACCGGGGAGCTGTTTTTT.

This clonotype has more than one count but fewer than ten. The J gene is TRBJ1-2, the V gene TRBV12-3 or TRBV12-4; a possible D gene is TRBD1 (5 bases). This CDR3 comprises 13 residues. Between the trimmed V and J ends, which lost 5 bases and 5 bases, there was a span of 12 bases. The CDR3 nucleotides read TGTGCCAGCAGTCGAGACAGAAGTTATGGCTACACCTTC. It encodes CASSRDRSYGYTF.

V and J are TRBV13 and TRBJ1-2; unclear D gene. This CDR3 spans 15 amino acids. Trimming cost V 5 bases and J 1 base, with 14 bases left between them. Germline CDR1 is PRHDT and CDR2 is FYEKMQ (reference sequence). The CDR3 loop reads CASSPGSRLNYGYTF. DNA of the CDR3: TGTGCCAGCAGCCCTGGTTCACGCCTTAACTATGGCTACACCTTC.

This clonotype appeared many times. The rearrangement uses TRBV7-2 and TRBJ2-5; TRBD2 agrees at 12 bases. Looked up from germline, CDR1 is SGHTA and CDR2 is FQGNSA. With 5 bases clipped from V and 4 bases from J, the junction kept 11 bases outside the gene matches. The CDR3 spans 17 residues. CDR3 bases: TGTGCCAGCAGCGCCATTCCTAGCGGGGGGGCCGGAGAGACCCAGTACTTC. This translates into CASSAIPSGGAGETQYF.

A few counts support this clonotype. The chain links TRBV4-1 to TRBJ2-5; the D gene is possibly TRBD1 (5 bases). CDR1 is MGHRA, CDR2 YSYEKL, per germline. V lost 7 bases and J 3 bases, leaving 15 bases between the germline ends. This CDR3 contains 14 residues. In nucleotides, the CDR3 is TGCGCCAGCAAGGGGCCTTCCTGGGAAGAGACCCAGTACTTC. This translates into CASKGPSWEETQYF.

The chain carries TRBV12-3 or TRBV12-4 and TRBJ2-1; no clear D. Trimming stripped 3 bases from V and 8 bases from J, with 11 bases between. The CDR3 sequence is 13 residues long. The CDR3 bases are TGTGCCAGCAGTTTCGCGGTGTTTGATGAGCAGTTCTTC. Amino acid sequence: CASSFAVFDEQFF.

The CDR3 coding sequence is TGTGCCAGCAGCTTACGGCCCCTGGTCGATCAGCCCCAGCATTTT. Amino acid sequence: CASSLRPLVDQPQHF. This chain links TRBV27 with TRBJ1-5, with D unclear. Germline-derived CDR1 and CDR2 are MNHEY and SMNVEV (reference sequence). The CDR3 loop spans 15 amino acids. V shed 6 bases and J shed 5 bases, with 17 bases lying between them.

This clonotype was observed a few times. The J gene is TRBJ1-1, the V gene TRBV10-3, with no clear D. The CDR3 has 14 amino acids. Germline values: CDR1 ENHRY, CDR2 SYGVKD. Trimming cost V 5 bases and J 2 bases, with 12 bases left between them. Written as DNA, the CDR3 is TGTGCCATCAGTAGAAGTGGAGACAACACTGAAGCTTTCTTT. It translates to CAISRSGDNTEAFF.

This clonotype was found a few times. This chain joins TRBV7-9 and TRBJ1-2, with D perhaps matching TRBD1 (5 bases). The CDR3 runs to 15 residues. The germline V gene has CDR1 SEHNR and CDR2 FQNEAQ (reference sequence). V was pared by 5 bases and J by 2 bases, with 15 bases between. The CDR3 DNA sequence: TGTGCCAGCAGCCCAAGGGGAATCTCCAACTATGGCTACACCTTC. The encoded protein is CASSPRGISNYGYTF.

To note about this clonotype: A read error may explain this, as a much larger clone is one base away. This CDR3 is CASSLGSGWAYNEQFF. The CDR3 region has the DNA TGTGCCAGCAGCTTGGGGAGTGGGTGGGCGTACAATGAGCAGTTCTTC. The chain recombines TRBV7-6 with TRBJ2-1; a weak D match, TRBD2 (5 bases). Germline CDR1 and CDR2: SGHVS and FNYEAQ. Trimming took off 3 bases at V and 4 bases at J, with 16 bases between the two ends. This CDR3 comprises 16 residues.

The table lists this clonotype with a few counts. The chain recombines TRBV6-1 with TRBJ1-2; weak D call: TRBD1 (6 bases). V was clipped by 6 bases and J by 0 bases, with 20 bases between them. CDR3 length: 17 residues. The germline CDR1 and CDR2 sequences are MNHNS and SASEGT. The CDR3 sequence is CASSPRGPPLANYGYTF. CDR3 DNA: TGTGCCAGCAGCCCCAGGGGACCCCCCCTTGCTAACTATGGCTACACCTTC.

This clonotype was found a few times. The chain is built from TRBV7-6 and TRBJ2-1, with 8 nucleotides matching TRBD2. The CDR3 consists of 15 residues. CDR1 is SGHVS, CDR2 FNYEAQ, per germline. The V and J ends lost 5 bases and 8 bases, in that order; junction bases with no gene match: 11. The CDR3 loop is CASSPSRGGPYEQFF. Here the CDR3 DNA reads TGTGCCAGCAGCCCCTCACGGGGGGGCCCTTATGAGCAGTTCTTC. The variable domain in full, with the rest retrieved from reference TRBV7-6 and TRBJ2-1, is GAGVSQSPRYKVTKRGQDVALRCDPISGHVSLYWYRQALGQGPEFLTYFNYEAQQDKSGLPNDRFSAERPEGSISTLTIQRTEQRDSAMYRCASSPSRGGPYEQFFGPGTRLTVL.

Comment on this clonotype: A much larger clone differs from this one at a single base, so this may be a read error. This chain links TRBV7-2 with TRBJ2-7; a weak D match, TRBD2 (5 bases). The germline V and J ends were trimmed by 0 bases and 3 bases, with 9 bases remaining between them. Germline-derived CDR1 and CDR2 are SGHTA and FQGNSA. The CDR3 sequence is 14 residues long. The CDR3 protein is CASSLAAGYYEQYV. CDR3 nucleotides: TGTGCCAGCAGCTTAGCGGCGGGCTACTACGAGCAGTACGTC.

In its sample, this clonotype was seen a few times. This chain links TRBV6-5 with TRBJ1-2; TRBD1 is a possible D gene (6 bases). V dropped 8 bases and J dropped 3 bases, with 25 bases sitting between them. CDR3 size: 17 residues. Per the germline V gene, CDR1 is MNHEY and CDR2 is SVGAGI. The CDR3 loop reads CASGSGAQYPRDYGYTF. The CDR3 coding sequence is TGTGCCAGCGGTTCGGGGGCGCAATACCCGAGGGACTATGGCTACACCTTC.

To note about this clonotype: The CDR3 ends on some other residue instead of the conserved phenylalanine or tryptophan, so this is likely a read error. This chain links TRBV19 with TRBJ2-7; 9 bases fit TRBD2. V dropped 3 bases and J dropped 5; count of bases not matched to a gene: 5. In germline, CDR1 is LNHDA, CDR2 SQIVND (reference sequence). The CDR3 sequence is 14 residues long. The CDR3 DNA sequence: TGTGCCAGTAGTATTAGCGGGGGAATTAACGAGCAGTACCTC. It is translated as CASSISGGINEQYL.

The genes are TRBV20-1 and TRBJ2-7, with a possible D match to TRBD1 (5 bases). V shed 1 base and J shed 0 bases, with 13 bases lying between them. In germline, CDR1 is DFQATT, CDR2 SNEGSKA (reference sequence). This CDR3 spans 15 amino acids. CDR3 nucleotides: TGCAGTGCTAGAGGCCCAGGGAAAATCTCCTACGAGCAGTACGTC. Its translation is CSARGPGKISYEQYV.

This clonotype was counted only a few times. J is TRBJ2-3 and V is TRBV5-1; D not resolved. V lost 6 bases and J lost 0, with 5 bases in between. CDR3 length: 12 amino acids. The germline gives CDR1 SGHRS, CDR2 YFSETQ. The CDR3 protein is CASIDSTDTQYF. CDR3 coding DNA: TGCGCCAGCATCGACAGCACAGATACGCAGTATTTT.

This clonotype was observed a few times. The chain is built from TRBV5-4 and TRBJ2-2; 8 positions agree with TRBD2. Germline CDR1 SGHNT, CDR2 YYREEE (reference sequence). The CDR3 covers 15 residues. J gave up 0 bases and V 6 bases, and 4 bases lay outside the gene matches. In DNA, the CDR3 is TGTGCCAGCACCGGTAGCGGGGCGAACACCGGGGAGCTGTTTTTT. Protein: CASTGSGANTGELFF. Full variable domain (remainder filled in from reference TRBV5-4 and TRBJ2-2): ETGVTQSPTHLIKTRGQQVTLRCSSQSGHNTVSWYQQALGQGPQFIFQYYREEENGRGNFPPRFSGLQFPNYSSELNVNALELDDSALYLCASTGSGANTGELFFGEGSRLTVL.

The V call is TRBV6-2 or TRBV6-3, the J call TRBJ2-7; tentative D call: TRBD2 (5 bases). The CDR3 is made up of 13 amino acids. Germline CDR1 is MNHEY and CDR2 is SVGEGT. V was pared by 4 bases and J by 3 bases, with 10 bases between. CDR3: CASSFPGFYEQYV. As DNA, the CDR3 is TGTGCCAGCAGTTTTCCGGGGTTCTACGAGCAGTACGTC.

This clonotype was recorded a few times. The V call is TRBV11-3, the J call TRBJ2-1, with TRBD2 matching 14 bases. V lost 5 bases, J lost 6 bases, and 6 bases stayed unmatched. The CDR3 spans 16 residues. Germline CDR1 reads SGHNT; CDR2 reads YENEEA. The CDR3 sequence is CASSLPGTSGGNEQFF. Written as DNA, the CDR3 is TGTGCCAGCAGCCTACCCGGGACTAGCGGGGGCAATGAGCAGTTCTTC.

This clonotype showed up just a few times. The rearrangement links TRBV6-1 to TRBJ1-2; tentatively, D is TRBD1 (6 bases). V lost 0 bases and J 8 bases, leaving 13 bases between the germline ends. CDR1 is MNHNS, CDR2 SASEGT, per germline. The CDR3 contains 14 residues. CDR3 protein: CASSEAAWDNGYTF. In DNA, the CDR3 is TGTGCCAGCAGTGAAGCGGCCTGGGACAACGGCTACACCTTC.

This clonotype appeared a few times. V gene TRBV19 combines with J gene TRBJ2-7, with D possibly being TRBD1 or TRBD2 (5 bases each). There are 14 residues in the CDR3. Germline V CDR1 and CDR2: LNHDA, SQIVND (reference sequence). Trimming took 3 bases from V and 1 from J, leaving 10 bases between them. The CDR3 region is CASSIGASSYEQYF. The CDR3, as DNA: TGTGCCAGTAGTATCGGGGCAAGTTCCTACGAGCAGTACTTC.